This T cell receptor (beta chain) was sequenced for a study of T-cell memory formation after mild COVID-19. This CDR3 comprises 13 residues. V shed 5 bases and J shed 4 bases, with 11 bases lying between them. CDR1 is SGHVS, CDR2 FQNEAQ, per germline. One entry per CDR3 protein, called by TCRdb with MiXCR from the 5' RACE reads. The sample includes 400,000 or so distinct CDR3 sequences, roughly 20% seen only once; the top ten take approximately 8.1%. This receptor was taken from an adult woman who had mild COVID-19 (a few samples of this study predate the infection). Cell type and time point are not known. V usage is TRBV7-8 and J usage is TRBJ1-2; weak D call: TRBD1 (5 bases). Sequenced: PBMCs or a T cell subset sorted from them (not recorded which). CDR3 sequence (DNA): TGTGCCAGCAGCCCGACAGTACCCTATGGCTACACCTTC. Its protein is CASSPTVPYGYTF.